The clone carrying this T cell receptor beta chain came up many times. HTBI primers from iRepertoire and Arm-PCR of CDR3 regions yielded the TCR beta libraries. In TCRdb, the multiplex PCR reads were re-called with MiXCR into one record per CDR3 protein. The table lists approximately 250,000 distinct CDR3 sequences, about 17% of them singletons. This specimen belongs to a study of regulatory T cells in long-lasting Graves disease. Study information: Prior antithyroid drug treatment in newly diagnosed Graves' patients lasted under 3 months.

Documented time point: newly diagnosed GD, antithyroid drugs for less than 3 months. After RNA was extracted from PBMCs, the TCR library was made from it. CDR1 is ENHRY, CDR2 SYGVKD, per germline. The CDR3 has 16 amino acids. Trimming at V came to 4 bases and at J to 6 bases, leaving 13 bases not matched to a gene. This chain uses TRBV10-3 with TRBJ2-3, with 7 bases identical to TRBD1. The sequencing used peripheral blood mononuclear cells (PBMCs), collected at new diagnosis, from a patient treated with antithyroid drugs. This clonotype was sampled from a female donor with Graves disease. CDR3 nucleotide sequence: TGTGCCATCAGTGTACAGGGGATAAGCCAGGACGATACGCAGTATTTT. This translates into CAISVQGISQDDTQYF.